This TCR beta chain came from a study of blood T cell repertoires in COVID-19. Looking at the study overall: The United States, Italy and Spain were the sources of the acute and convalescent COVID-19 samples.

Clones were sequenced by immunoSEQ multiplex PCR, and TCRdb holds only the in-frame ones, with some missing. The top ten hold about 3.8% of the sample, which has about 80,000 clones, roughly 89% seen once. Germline assignment: CDR1 SGDLS and CDR2 YYNGEE. With 3 bases clipped from V and 9 bases from J, the junction kept 8 bases outside the gene matches. The CDR3 totals 15 residues. The chain has TRBV9 and TRBJ2-1; 11 bases agree with TRBD2. Sequenced: peripheral blood. The sequence derives from a man aged 45-65 years with acute or convalescent COVID-19. DNA of the CDR3: TGTGCCAGCAGCGCTCCCCCCGGGACTAGCGGTGAGCAGTTCTTC. It specifies CASSAPPGTSGEQFF.